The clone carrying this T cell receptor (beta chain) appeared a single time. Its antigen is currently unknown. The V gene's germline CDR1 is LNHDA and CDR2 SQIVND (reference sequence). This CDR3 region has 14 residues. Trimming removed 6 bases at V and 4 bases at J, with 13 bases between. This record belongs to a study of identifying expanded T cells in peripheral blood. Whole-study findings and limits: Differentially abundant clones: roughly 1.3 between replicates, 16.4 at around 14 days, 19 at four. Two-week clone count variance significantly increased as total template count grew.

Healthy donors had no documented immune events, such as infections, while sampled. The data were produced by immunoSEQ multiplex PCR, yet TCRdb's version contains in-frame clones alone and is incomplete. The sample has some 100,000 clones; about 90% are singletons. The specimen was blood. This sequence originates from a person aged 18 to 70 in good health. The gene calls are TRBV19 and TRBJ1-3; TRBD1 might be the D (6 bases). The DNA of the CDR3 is TGTGCCAGTAGCAACGGGGGGCTCGGAAACACCATATATTTT. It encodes CASSNGGLGNTIYF. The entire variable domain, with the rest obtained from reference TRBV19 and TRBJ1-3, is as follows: DGGITQSPKYLFRKEGQNVTLSCEQNLNHDAMYWYRQDPGQGLRLIYYSQIVNDFQKGDIAEGYSVSREKKESFPLTVTSAQKNPTAFYLCASSNGGLGNTIYFGEGSWLTVV.